One and the same sample provided the 9 T cell receptor beta chains below, sequenced in a study of T cell repertoires in cytomegalovirus infection. Their antigens are not known. TCRdb passed the reads through MiXCR, listing each CDR3 protein once. This sample has about 830,000 distinct CDR3 sequences, with about 31% found just once. Sequencing was performed on cultured CD8+ T cells from PBMCs, taken from culture after CMV antigen stimulation. Source of these receptors: a human donor in good health (CMV status not recorded). Some clones in this sample may be carry-over from other donors' samples.

V and J are TRBV2 and TRBJ2-3; 7 bases line up with TRBD2. The CDR3 runs to 15 residues. Germline-derived CDR1 and CDR2 are SNHLY and FYNNEI. J was trimmed by 1 base and V by 9 bases; bases with no gene match: 10. In DNA form, the CDR3 reads TGTGCCAGTCAAGAGGGGACTATACGCACAGATACGCAGTATTTT. Translation gives CASQEGTIRTDTQYF.

V is TRBV6-1 and J is TRBJ2-3; 9 positions agree with TRBD1. This CDR3 comprises 16 residues. The junction had 13 bases not matched to a gene; V was cut back by 3 bases and J by 9 bases. Per germline, CDR1 MNHNS and CDR2 SASEGT. In nucleotides, the CDR3 is TGTGCCAGCAGTGACCCCGGGACAGGGAATAGGGGAACGCAGTATTTT. It specifies CASSDPGTGNRGTQYF.

This clonotype was seen more than once but under ten times. The CDR3 DNA reads TGTGCCAGCAGCTTAGGGGACAGGGCTTATGAGCAGTTCTTC. Translating it yields CASSLGDRAYEQFF. V and J are TRBV7-2 and TRBJ2-1; 9 positions agree with TRBD1. CDR1 and CDR2 from the germline V gene are SGHTA and FQGNSA. The CDR3 runs 14 residues. Trimming at V came to 1 base and at J to 8 bases, leaving 3 bases not matched to a gene.

This clonotype was observed a handful of times. The chain is built from TRBV14 and TRBJ2-1; 10 bases line up with TRBD2. CDR3 size: 21 residues. Germline V CDR1 and CDR2: SGHDN, FVKESK. V gave up 4 bases and J gave up 3 bases; unmatched junction bases: 21. CDR3 residues: CASSPRPGLASISSRYNEQFF. CDR3 sequence (DNA): TGTGCCAGCAGCCCTCGCCCGGGACTAGCGAGTATAAGCTCTCGCTACAATGAGCAGTTCTTC.

At least ten counts were recorded for this clonotype. The genes are TRBV6-1 and TRBJ1-6; unclear D gene. Trimming took 1 base from V and 0 from J, leaving 4 bases between them. CDR3 length: 15 residues. Per the germline V gene, CDR1 is MNHNS and CDR2 is SASEGT. In DNA, the CDR3 is TGTGCCAGCAGTGAAGATAGCTCCTATAATTCACCCCTCCACTTT. Its translation is CASSEDSSYNSPLHF.

The genes are TRBV4-1 and TRBJ1-3, with TRBD1 matching 8 bases. Looked up from germline, CDR1 is MGHRA and CDR2 is YSYEKL. This CDR3 spans 15 amino acids. The V gene end was trimmed by 2 bases and the J gene end by 2 bases; junction bases not matched to a gene: 2. The CDR3 coding sequence is TGCGCCAGCAGCCAAAGCAGGGGGCCTGGAAACACCATATATTTT. As protein: CASSQSRGPGNTIYF.

The rearrangement links TRBV11-2 to TRBJ2-1; 8 nucleotides agree with TRBD2. The CDR3 loop spans 16 amino acids. Germline V lookup: CDR1 SGHAT, CDR2 FQNNGV. The V segment lost 7 bases and the J segment 1 base; nucleotides outside the gene matches: 9. The CDR3 coding sequence is TGTGCCAGCAATCAGTGGCGGGGGGCTTCCTACAATGAGCAGTTCTTC. Protein product: CASNQWRGASYNEQFF.

This clonotype has a count of ten or more. J is TRBJ2-3 and V is TRBV7-2; D may be TRBD2 (5 bases). The CDR3 totals 17 residues. The germline V and J ends were trimmed by 5 bases and 0 bases, with 18 bases remaining between them. Looked up from germline, CDR1 is SGHTA and CDR2 is FQGNSA. The CDR3 nucleotides are TGTGCCAGCAGCCCCCGAGGGAGTTTTACTAGCACAGATACGCAGTATTTT. It yields the protein CASSPRGSFTSTDTQYF.

The V call is TRBV20-1, the J call TRBJ1-4; no clear D gene. The CDR3 is made up of 15 amino acids. V was shortened by 3 bases and J by 0 bases, with 11 bases between the two germline ends. Germline values: CDR1 DFQATT, CDR2 SNEGSKA (reference sequence). CDR3 sequence: CSASGSPATNEKLFF. CDR3 DNA sequence: TGCAGTGCTAGCGGCAGCCCTGCAACTAATGAAAAACTGTTTTTT.